The 21 T cell receptor beta chains in this list originate from one sample, sequenced in a study of OX40 agonist ivuxolimab in advanced cancers. Assay used: immunoSEQ multiplex PCR; TCRdb lists only in-frame clones, some missing. This table has about 40,000 clones, 82% appearing once. The input for sequencing was CD4+ or CD8+ T cells sorted from blood, taken in a trial of the OX40 agonist ivuxolimab. The receptors come from an adult with an advanced solid tumor such as melanoma, head and neck, liver or kidney cancer.

CDR3 region: CASSQVGVNEQFF. The CDR3 DNA sequence: TGCGCCAGCAGCCAAGTCGGAGTAAATGAGCAGTTCTTC. V is TRBV4-1 and J is TRBJ2-1; no definite D call. This CDR3 contains 13 residues. V lost 1 base to trimming and J lost 7 bases, with 8 bases between them. Germline CDR1 and CDR2: MGHRA and YSYEKL.

The rearrangement uses TRBV7-3 and TRBJ2-3; D unresolved. The V end lost 0 bases, the J end lost 5 bases, and 12 bases lay between the germline ends. Per the germline V gene, CDR1 is SGHTA and CDR2 is FQGTGA. The CDR3 consists of 15 residues. The CDR3 spells CASSLTATEGDTQYF. The DNA of the CDR3 is TGTGCCAGCAGCTTAACCGCTACCGAAGGAGATACGCAGTATTTT.

The rearrangement joins TRBV30 to TRBJ2-3, with TRBD1 identical over 8 bases. The junction had 3 bases not matched to a gene; V was cut back by 4 bases and J by 3 bases. Germline-derived CDR1 and CDR2 are GTSNPN and SVGIG (reference sequence). The CDR3 loop spans 13 amino acids. DNA of the CDR3: TGTGCCTGGACCGGACAGGGAACAGATACGCAGTATTTT. This gives the protein CAWTGQGTDTQYF.

This clone was counted between two and nine times. The V and J genes are TRBV5-8 and TRBJ1-4; a weak D match, TRBD1 (6 bases). Germline CDR1 reads SGHTS; CDR2 reads YDEGEE. This CDR3 is built from 15 residues. Trimming shortened V by 4 bases and J by 6 bases, and 16 bases separated the two germline ends. The CDR3 reads CASSQVGEGDEKLFF. Here the CDR3 DNA reads TGTGCCAGCAGCCAAGTGGGAGAGGGGGATGAAAAACTGTTTTTT.

The chain recombines TRBV11-2 with TRBJ2-7; a possible D gene is TRBD1 (5 bases). The CDR3 loop spans 12 amino acids. Per the germline V gene, CDR1 is SGHAT and CDR2 is FQNNGV. Deletions cut 4 bases from V and 5 bases from J, with 9 bases between. CDR3 bases: TGTGCCAGCAGCTCCCAGGGCCACGAGCAGTACTTC. Amino acids: CASSSQGHEQYF.

This sequence joins TRBV5-4 and TRBJ1-1; tentative D call: TRBD1 (5 bases). The length of the CDR3 is 16 residues. The germline V and J ends were trimmed by 0 bases and 5 bases, with 17 bases remaining between them. Germline V lookup: CDR1 SGHNT, CDR2 YYREEE (reference sequence). CDR3 amino acids: CASSLGSQGARTEAFF. In nucleotides, the CDR3 is TGTGCCAGCAGCTTGGGGTCTCAAGGGGCGAGGACTGAAGCTTTCTTT. Full variable domain (missing parts from reference TRBV5-4 and TRBJ1-1): ETGVTQSPTHLIKTRGQQVTLRCSSQSGHNTVSWYQQALGQGPQFIFQYYREEENGRGNFPPRFSGLQFPNYSSELNVNALELDDSALYLCASSLGSQGARTEAFFGQGTRLTVV.

This clone was counted once. This rearrangement joins TRBV11-2 to TRBJ1-1, with D tentatively TRBD1 (5 bases). V lost 7 bases, J lost 4 bases, and 13 bases lay in between. CDR1 SGHAT and CDR2 FQNNGV come from the germline V gene. There are 13 residues in the CDR3. CDR3 region: CASTRRGGTEAFF. The DNA for the CDR3 is TGTGCCAGCACCAGACGGGGGGGCACTGAAGCTTTCTTT.

The chain carries TRBV4-3 and TRBJ2-2; 10 bases are a match to TRBD2. The CDR3 loop spans 20 amino acids. Germline lookup yields CDR1 LGHNA and CDR2 YSLEER. V gave up 0 bases and J gave up 0 bases; unmatched junction bases: 10. The CDR3 region has the DNA TGCGCCAGCAGCCAAGAAGCCCCTAGCGGGAGTTCCTCGAACACCGGGGAGCTGTTTTTT. Translation: CASSQEAPSGSSSNTGELFF.

The rearrangement links TRBV27 to TRBJ1-3; D not resolved. Germline CDR1 is MNHEY and CDR2 is SMNVEV (reference sequence). The V end lost 5 bases, the J end lost 0 bases, and 5 bases lay between the germline ends. The CDR3 runs to 13 residues. DNA of the CDR3: TGTGCCAGCAGTCTTCTCTCTGGAAACACCATATATTTT. It is translated as CASSLLSGNTIYF.

The chain has TRBV7-9 and TRBJ2-7; weak D call: TRBD2 (6 bases). Trimming removed 8 bases at V and 3 bases at J, with 17 bases between. The CDR3 runs 14 residues. CDR1 and CDR2 (germline): SEHNR, FQNEAQ (reference sequence). This chain's CDR3 is CASGGTGKIYEQYF. The CDR3 bases are TGTGCCAGCGGCGGGACGGGAAAAATCTACGAGCAGTACTTC.

The rearrangement uses TRBV7-2 and TRBJ2-7; D remains ambiguous. CDR1 is SGHTA and CDR2 is FQGNSA in the germline V gene. Trimming stripped 0 bases from V and 0 bases from J, with 6 bases between. CDR3 length equals 14 residues. This CDR3 is CASSLAHSSYEQYF. The DNA for the CDR3 is TGTGCCAGCAGCTTAGCGCACAGCTCCTACGAGCAGTACTTC.

V usage is TRBV11-2 and J usage is TRBJ1-4; TRBD1 is a possible D gene (6 bases). CDR1 is SGHAT, CDR2 FQNNGV, per germline. V lost 1 base to trimming and J lost 4 bases, with 10 bases between them. This CDR3 is built from 15 residues. The CDR3 coding sequence is TGTGCCAGCAGCTTAGCGGGACACGATAATGAAAAACTGTTTTTT. The encoded protein is CASSLAGHDNEKLFF. Complete variable domain (other parts from reference TRBV11-2 and TRBJ1-4): EAGVAQSPRYKIIEKRQSVAFWCNPISGHATLYWYQQILGQGPKLLIQFQNNGVVDDSQLPKDRFSAERLKGVDSTLKIQPAKLEDSAVYLCASSLAGHDNEKLFFGSGTQLSVL.

The chain links TRBV6-6 to TRBJ2-1, with no clear D. The CDR3 runs to 13 residues. V was trimmed by 10 bases and J by 8 bases, leaving 18 bases between them. The germline V gene encodes CDR1 MNHNY and CDR2 SVGAGI (reference sequence). The CDR3 protein is CAIKPPHSDEQFF. The CDR3 DNA reads TGTGCCATCAAGCCCCCCCATTCCGATGAGCAGTTCTTC.

This rearrangement joins TRBV21-1 to TRBJ1-5; the D segment call TRBD1 is taken from the table without a DNA check. TRBV21-1 is listed as a pseudogene. The CDR3 contains 17 residues. CDR3 coding DNA: TGTGCCAGCAGCAAAGGGTCGGGGACAGCACCCAATCAGCCCCAGCATTTT. It translates to CASSKGSGTAPNQPQHF.

The chain joins TRBV5-4 to TRBJ2-6; D unclear. Germline lookup yields CDR1 SGHNT and CDR2 YYREEE (reference sequence). Trimming removed 2 bases at V and 0 bases at J, with 9 bases between. This CDR3 region has 16 residues. DNA of the CDR3: TGTGCCAGCAGCTTACCACCCCTCTCTGGGGCCAACGTCCTGACTTTC. This gives the protein CASSLPPLSGANVLTF.

V usage is TRBV15 and J usage is TRBJ2-5; no reliable D call. The CDR3 covers 15 residues. The V gene's germline CDR1 is LNHNV and CDR2 YYDKDF (reference sequence). Trimming took off 0 bases at V and 2 bases at J, with 10 bases between the two ends. The CDR3 sequence is CATSRDNHPQETQYF. CDR3 DNA sequence: TGTGCCACCAGCAGAGATAACCACCCTCAAGAGACCCAGTACTTC.

This clone was recorded only once. The chain uses TRBV19 and TRBJ1-5; TRBD1 matches at 7 bases. V was clipped by 6 bases and J by 5 bases; unmatched bases: 7. The CDR3 length is 14 residues. Germline-derived CDR1 and CDR2 are LNHDA and SQIVND (reference sequence). CDR3 nucleotide sequence: TGTGCCAGTAGACAGGGGAGGAACGATCAGCCCCAGCATTTT. It encodes CASRQGRNDQPQHF.

This clone was counted only a few times. The rearrangement joins TRBV6-7 to TRBJ2-7, with 10 bases fitting TRBD2. TRBV6-7 is an ORF, with its function uncertain. The CDR3 loop spans 16 amino acids. After removal of 1 base from V and 6 bases from J, the junction contained 9 bases not matched to a gene. CDR3 loop: CASSYFLAGAFCEQYF. The CDR3 DNA follows: TGTGCCAGCAGTTACTTCCTAGCGGGGGCGTTCTGCGAGCAGTACTTC.

This chain links TRBV27 with TRBJ2-7; D may be TRBD2 (5 bases). The CDR3 runs 14 residues. Germline V gives CDR1 MNHEY, CDR2 SMNVEV (reference sequence). The germline V and J ends were trimmed by 0 bases and 5 bases, with 11 bases remaining between them. CDR3 loop: CASSLSASNHEQYF. For the CDR3, the DNA is TGTGCCAGCAGTTTATCGGCTAGCAATCACGAGCAGTACTTC.

The chain couples TRBV10-3 to TRBJ1-2; D is possibly TRBD1 (5 bases). In germline, CDR1 is ENHRY, CDR2 SYGVKD. V was trimmed by 3 bases and J by 6 bases, leaving 14 bases between them. The CDR3 is 14 amino acids. The CDR3 is CAISEVKGIDGYTF. The DNA of the CDR3 is TGTGCCATCAGTGAAGTCAAGGGGATCGATGGCTACACCTTC.

This clone occurred a few times. The rearrangement uses TRBV19 and TRBJ2-7; 7 nucleotides match TRBD1. After removal of 5 bases from V and 7 bases from J, the junction contained 14 bases not matched to a gene. There are 15 residues in the CDR3. Per germline, CDR1 LNHDA and CDR2 SQIVND (reference sequence). CDR3 bases: TGTGCCAGTAGTTCGCCGACAGGGACCCCCTTGGAGCAGTACTTC. Its translation: CASSSPTGTPLEQYF.